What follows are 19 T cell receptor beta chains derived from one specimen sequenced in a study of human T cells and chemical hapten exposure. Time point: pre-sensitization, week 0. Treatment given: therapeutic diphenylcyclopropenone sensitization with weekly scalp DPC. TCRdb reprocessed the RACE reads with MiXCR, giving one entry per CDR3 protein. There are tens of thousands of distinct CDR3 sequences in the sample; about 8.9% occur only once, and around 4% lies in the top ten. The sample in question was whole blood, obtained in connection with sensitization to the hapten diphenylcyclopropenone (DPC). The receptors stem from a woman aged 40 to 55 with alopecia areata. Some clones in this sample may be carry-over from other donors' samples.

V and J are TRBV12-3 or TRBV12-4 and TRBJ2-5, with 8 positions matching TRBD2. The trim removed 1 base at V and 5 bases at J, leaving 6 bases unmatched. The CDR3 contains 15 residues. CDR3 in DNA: TGTGCCAGCAGTTTAGGTAGCGGGGCCCATGAGACCCAGTACTTC. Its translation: CASSLGSGAHETQYF.

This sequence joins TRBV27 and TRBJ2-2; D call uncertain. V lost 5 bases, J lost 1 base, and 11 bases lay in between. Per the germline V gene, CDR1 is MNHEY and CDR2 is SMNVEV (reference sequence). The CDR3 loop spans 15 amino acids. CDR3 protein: CASSPPIKNTGELFF. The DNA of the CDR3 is TGTGCCAGCAGTCCACCAATTAAGAACACCGGGGAGCTGTTTTTT.

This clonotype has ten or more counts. The CDR3 spells CASELPGTSEHEQYF. CDR3 DNA: TGTGCCAGCGAATTACCCGGGACTAGCGAGCACGAGCAGTACTTC. This chain uses TRBV11-1 with TRBJ2-7; 10 bases match TRBD2. This CDR3 region has 15 residues. CDR1 and CDR2 (germline): SGHAT, FQDESV (reference sequence). V dropped 8 bases and J dropped 5; count of bases not matched to a gene: 12.

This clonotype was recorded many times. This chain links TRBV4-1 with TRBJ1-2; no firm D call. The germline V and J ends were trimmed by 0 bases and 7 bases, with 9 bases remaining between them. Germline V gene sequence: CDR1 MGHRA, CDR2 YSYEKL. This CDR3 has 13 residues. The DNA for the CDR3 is TGCGCCAGCAGCCAAGATCGCGGCCTTGGCTACACCTTC. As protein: CASSQDRGLGYTF.

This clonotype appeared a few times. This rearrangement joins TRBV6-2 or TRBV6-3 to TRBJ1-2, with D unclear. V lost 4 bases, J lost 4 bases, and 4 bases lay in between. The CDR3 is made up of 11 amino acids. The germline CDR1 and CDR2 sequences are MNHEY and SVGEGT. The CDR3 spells CASSFFYGYTF. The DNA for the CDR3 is TGTGCCAGCAGTTTCTTCTATGGCTACACCTTC.

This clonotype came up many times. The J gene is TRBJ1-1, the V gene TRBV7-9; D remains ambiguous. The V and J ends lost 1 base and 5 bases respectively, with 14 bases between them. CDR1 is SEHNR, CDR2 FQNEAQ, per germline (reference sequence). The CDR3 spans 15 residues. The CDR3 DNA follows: TGTGCCAGCAGCTTAGGAAGTTCAGAGATAACTGAAGCTTTCTTT. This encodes CASSLGSSEITEAFF.

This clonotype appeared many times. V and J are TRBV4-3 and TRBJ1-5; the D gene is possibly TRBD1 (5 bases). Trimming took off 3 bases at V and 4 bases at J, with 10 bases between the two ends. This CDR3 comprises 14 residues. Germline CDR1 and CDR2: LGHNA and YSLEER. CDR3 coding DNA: TGCGCCAGCAGCCAGGAGAAGGGGAATCAGCCCCAGCATTTT. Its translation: CASSQEKGNQPQHF.

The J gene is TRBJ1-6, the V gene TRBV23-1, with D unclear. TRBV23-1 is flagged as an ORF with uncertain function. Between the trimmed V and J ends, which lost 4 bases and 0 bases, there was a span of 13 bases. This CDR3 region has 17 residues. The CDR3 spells CASSPPALSSYNSPLHF. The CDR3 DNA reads TGCGCCAGCAGTCCTCCGGCTCTTAGCTCCTATAATTCACCCCTCCACTTT.

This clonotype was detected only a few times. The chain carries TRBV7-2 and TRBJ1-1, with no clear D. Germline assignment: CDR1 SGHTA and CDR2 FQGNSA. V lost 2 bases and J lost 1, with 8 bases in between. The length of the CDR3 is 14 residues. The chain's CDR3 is CASSLYSGNTEAFF. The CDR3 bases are TGTGCCAGCAGCTTATACTCGGGGAACACTGAAGCTTTCTTT.

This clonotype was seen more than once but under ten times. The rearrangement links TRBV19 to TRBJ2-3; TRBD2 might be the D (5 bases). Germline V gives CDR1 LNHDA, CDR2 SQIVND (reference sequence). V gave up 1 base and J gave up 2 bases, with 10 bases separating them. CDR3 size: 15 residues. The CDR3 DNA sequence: TGTGCCAGTAGTATAGCTATCCTAGCCACAGATACGCAGTATTTT. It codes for CASSIAILATDTQYF.

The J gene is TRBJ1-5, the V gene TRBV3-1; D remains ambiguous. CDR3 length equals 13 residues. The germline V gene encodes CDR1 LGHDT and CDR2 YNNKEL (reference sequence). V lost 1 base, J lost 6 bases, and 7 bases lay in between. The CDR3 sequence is CASSQGEGQPQHF. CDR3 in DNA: TGTGCCAGCAGCCAAGGTGAGGGTCAGCCCCAGCATTTT.

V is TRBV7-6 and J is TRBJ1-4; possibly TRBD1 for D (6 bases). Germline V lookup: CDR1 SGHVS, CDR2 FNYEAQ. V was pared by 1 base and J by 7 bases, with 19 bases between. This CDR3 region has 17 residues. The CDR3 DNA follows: TGTGCCAGCAGCTTAGAGGCGCCCAGGGGCAGGAGTGAAAAACTGTTTTTT. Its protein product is CASSLEAPRGRSEKLFF.

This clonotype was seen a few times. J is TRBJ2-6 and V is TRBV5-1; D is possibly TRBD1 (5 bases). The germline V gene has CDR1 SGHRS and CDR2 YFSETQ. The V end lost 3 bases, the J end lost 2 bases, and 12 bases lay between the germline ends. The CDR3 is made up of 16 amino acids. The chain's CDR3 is CASSSSTVPGANVLTF. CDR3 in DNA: TGCGCCAGCAGCTCTTCGACAGTTCCTGGGGCCAACGTCCTGACTTTC.

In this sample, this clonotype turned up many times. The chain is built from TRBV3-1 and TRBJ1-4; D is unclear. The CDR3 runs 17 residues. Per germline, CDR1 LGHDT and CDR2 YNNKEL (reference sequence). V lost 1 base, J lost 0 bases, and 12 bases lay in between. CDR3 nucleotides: TGTGCCAGCAGCCAAGCCCCGACTGGCCCAACTAATGAAAAACTGTTTTTT. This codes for CASSQAPTGPTNEKLFF.

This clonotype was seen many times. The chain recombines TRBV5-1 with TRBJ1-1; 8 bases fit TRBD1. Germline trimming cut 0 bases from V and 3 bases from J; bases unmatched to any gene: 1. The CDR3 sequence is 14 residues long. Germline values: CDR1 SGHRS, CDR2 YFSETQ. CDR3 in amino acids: CASSLGQGYTEAFF. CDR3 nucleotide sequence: TGCGCCAGCAGCTTGGGACAGGGGTACACTGAAGCTTTCTTT.

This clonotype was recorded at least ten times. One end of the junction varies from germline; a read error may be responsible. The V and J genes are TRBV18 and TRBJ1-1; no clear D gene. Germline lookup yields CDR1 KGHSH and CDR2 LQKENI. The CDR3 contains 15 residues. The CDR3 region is CASSPAGMRNTEAFF. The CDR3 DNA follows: TGCGCCAGCTCACCAGCGGGTATGAGGAACACTGAAGCTTTCTTT.

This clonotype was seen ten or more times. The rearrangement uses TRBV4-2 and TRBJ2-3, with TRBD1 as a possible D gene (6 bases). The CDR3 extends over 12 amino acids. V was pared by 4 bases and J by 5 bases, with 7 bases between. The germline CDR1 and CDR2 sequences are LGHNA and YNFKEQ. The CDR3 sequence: CASSLTGDTQYF. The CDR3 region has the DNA TGTGCCAGCAGCCTGACAGGAGATACGCAGTATTTT.

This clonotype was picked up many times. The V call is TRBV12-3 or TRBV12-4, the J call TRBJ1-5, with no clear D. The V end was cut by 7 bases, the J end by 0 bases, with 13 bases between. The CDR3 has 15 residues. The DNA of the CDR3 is TGTGCCAGCAACCGGCCGATGCCTAGCAATCAGCCCCAGCATTTT. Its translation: CASNRPMPSNQPQHF.

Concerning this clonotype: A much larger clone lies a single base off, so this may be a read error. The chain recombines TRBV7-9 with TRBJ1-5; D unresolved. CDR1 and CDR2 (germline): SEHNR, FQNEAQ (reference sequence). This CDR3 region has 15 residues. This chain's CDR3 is CVSSLEFQEDQPQHF. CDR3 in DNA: TGTGTCAGCAGCTTAGAGTTCCAGGAGGATCAGCCCCAGCATTTT.